This TCR beta chain derives from a study of radiation and T cells in renal cell carcinoma. The CDR3 length is 12 residues. Between the trimmed V and J ends, which lost 4 bases and 1 base, there was a span of 7 bases. The germline gives CDR1 SQVTM, CDR2 ANQGSEA. Time point indicated: baseline pretreatment blood. The treatment is: 15 Gy SBRT to primary tumor, nephrectomy 4 weeks later. Clones were sequenced by immunoSEQ multiplex PCR, and TCRdb holds only the in-frame ones, with some missing. The sample carries 40,000 to 60,000 clones, about 80% recorded once. Sequenced material: blood, taken from a patient whose treatment included radiotherapy and nephrectomy. The chain employs TRBV29-1 and TRBJ1-1; D gene ambiguous. This sequence was found in a woman in her 70s with renal cell carcinoma. This chain's CDR3 is CSVGEGNTEAFF. In nucleotides, the CDR3 is TGCAGCGTTGGGGAGGGGAACACTGAAGCTTTCTTT.